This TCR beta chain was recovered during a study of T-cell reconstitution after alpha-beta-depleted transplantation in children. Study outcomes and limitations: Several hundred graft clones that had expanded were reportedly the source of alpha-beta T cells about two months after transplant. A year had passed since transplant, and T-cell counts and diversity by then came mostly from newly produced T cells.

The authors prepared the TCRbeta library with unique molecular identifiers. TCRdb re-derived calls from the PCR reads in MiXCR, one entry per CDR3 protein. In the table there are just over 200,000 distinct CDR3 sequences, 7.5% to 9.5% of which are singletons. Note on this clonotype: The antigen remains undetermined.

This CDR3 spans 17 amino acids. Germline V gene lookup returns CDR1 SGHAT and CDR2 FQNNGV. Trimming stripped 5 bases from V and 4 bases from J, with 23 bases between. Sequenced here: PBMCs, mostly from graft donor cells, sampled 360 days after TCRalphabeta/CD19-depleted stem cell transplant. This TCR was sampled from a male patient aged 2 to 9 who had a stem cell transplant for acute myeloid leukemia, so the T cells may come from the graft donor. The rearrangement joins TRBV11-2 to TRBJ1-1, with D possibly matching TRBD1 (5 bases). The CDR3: CASSSGGWGTLGTEAFF. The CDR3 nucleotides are TGTGCCAGCAGCAGCGGGGGGTGGGGAACCTTGGGCACTGAAGCTTTCTTT.